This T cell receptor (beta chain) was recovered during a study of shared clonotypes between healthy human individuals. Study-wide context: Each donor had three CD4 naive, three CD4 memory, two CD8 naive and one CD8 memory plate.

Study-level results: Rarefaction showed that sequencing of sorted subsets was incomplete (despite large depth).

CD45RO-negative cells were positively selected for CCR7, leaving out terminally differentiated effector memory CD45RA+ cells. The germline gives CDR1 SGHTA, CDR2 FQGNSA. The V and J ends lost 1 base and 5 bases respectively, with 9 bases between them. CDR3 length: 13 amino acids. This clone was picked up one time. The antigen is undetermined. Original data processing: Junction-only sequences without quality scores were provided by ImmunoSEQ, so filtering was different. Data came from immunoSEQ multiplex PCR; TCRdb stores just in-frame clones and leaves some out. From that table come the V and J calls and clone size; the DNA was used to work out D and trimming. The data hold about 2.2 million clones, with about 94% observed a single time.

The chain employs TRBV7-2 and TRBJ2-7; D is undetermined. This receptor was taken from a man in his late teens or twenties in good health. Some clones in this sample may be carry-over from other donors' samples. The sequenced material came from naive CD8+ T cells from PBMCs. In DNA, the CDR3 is TGTGCCAGCAGCTTAGGACCACGGGACGAGCAGTACTTC. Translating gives CASSLGPRDEQYF.